By proportion, the clone carrying this T cell receptor (beta chain) is medium-sized. The data derive from a study of cytomegalovirus exposure and HLA in healthy donors. Germline loops: CDR1 MNHNS, CDR2 SASEGT. V was pared by 2 bases and J by 3 bases, with 13 bases between. CDR3 length: 15 amino acids. The PCR ran on 60 Vbeta and 13 Jbeta primers. Method: immunoSEQ multiplex PCR; TCRdb's copy keeps in-frame clones and lacks some. The sample contains about 130,000 clones, approximately 80% of which appear only once. The receptor comes from a man aged 25 to 40 in good health and CMV-seronegative. This rearrangement joins TRBV6-1 to TRBJ1-1; D unresolved. Material for sequencing was PBMCs. The CDR3 loop reads CASSENQDQDTEAFF. The CDR3 DNA is TGTGCCAGCAGTGAAAATCAGGATCAGGACACTGAAGCTTTCTTT.